The clone carrying this T cell receptor beta chain was counted ten times or more. TCRdb recomputed calls from the reads with MiXCR, one row per CDR3 protein. The data show roughly 320,000 distinct CDR3 sequences, with about 8.8% seen just once and over 2.5% held by the top ten. This sample was included in a study of T cell repertoires in cytomegalovirus infection. Trimming left V 2 bases short and J 4 bases short, with 24 bases between. This CDR3 has 18 amino acids. The V gene's germline CDR1 is MNHEY and CDR2 SVGAGI. The TCR comes from a human donor in good health (CMV status not recorded). Some clones in this sample may be carry-over from other donors' samples. This chain uses TRBV6-5 with TRBJ2-7; D remains unclear. Sequenced material: PBMCs. CDR3 amino acids: CASSYGVFGSGYPYEQYV. The CDR3 DNA sequence: TGTGCCAGCAGTTACGGGGTTTTTGGGTCCGGTTACCCTTACGAGCAGTACGTC.